A single sample gave rise to the 20 T cell receptor beta chains below, sequenced in a study of blood T cell repertoires in COVID-19. The repertoire was sequenced with immunoSEQ multiplex PCR; TCRdb's copy has only in-frame clones and lacks some. Seen here are around 140,000 clones, roughly 84% observed once, and the top ten hold roughly a tenth. Material for sequencing was peripheral blood. These receptors were collected from a man in his 60s with active or convalescent COVID-19.

The table lists this clone with a count of one. The V call is TRBV5-4, the J call TRBJ2-1, with TRBD2 identical over 9 bases. From germline, CDR1 is SGHNT and CDR2 YYREEE (reference sequence). The CDR3 sequence is 14 residues long. Trimming at V came to 4 bases and at J to 7 bases, leaving 6 bases not matched to a gene. CDR3 nucleotides: TGTGCCAGCAGCCTCGGGACTAGCCTTAATGAGCAGTTCTTC. It codes for CASSLGTSLNEQFF.

This chain joins TRBV5-1 and TRBJ2-5; tentatively, D is TRBD2 (5 bases). CDR1 is SGHRS and CDR2 is YFSETQ in the germline V gene. This CDR3 has 14 residues. With 2 bases removed from V and 5 bases from J, the gap between germline ends came to 13 bases. CDR3 sequence reads: CASSLLVTGETQYF. The CDR3 coding sequence is TGCGCCAGCAGCTTACTAGTTACGGGGGAGACCCAGTACTTC. Full variable domain (rest looked up from reference TRBV5-1 and TRBJ2-5): KAGVTQTPRYLIKTRGQQVTLSCSPISGHRSVSWYQQTPGQGLQFLFEYFSETQRNKGNFPGRFSGRQFSNSRSEMNVSTLELGDSALYLCASSLLVTGETQYFGPGTRLLVL.

The rearrangement uses TRBV11-2 and TRBJ2-5; 8 bases map to TRBD2. Germline CDR1 reads SGHAT; CDR2 reads FQNNGV. CDR3 size: 16 residues. Trimming removed 5 bases from V and 4 bases from J; junction bases left unmatched: 12. The CDR3, as DNA: TGTGCCAGCAGCCCCGGGACTAGGATGGGTCGAGAGACCCAGTACTTC. Translated, it gives CASSPGTRMGRETQYF.

This clone appeared many times. The rearrangement uses TRBV6-5 and TRBJ1-4; 11 positions agree with TRBD1. The CDR3 contains 16 residues. Losses at the gene ends were 0 bases for V and 9 bases for J; bases not matched to a gene: 6. Germline V gene lookup returns CDR1 MNHEY and CDR2 SVGAGI. The CDR3 DNA is TGTGCCAGCAGTTACTCCAGGACAGGGGGCCTCCAAAAACTGTTTTTT. Amino acids: CASSYSRTGGLQKLFF.

This rearrangement joins TRBV5-6 to TRBJ2-1, with no clear D. This CDR3 is 12 amino acids long. Trimming took 5 bases from V and 9 from J, leaving 12 bases between them. Germline V gene lookup returns CDR1 SGHDT and CDR2 YYEEEE. DNA for the CDR3: TGTGCCAGCAGTAGAGTGCGAGGTGAGCAGTTCTTC. This sequence encodes CASSRVRGEQFF. The variable domain in full, completed from reference TRBV5-6 and TRBJ2-1, reads DAGVTQSPTHLIKTRGQQVTLRCSPKSGHDTVSWYQQALGQGPQFIFQYYEEEERQRGNFPDRFSGHQFPNYSSELNVNALLLGDSALYLCASSRVRGEQFFGPGTRLTVL.

In nucleotides, the CDR3 is TGTGCCAGTAGTATAGCTCCGGGACAGGGGGCTGAAGCTTTCTTT. Translation gives CASSIAPGQGAEAFF. The chain is built from TRBV19 and TRBJ1-1; 11 nucleotides align to TRBD1. The CDR3 extends over 15 amino acids. Germline V gene data show CDR1 as LNHDA and CDR2 as SQIVND (reference sequence). The trim removed 1 base at V and 6 bases at J, leaving 4 bases unmatched.

V usage is TRBV11-2 and J usage is TRBJ1-2; 7 bases are shared with TRBD1. CDR3 size: 15 residues. From germline, CDR1 is SGHAT and CDR2 FQNNGV. The J segment lost 6 bases and the V segment lost 5 bases, leaving 12 bases of the junction unmatched. In DNA, the CDR3 is TGTGCCAGCAGCCCAACCCGGGACAGCGCTAATGGCTACACCTTC. Translated, it gives CASSPTRDSANGYTF.

The DNA for the CDR3 is TGTGCCAGCAGCTCCGTCGACAGGGGGCTAACTAATGAAAAACTGTTTTTT. It yields the protein CASSSVDRGLTNEKLFF. This chain uses TRBV7-8 with TRBJ1-4; the match to TRBD1 covers 10 bases. V shed 4 bases, J shed 1 base, and the junction held 6 bases outside the gene matches. CDR3 length equals 17 residues. CDR1 is SGHVS and CDR2 is FQNEAQ in the germline V gene.

This chain connects TRBV30 to TRBJ2-1, with 8 bases fitting TRBD1. Germline-derived CDR1 and CDR2 are GTSNPN and SVGIG (reference sequence). Trimming removed 3 bases from V and 6 bases from J; junction bases left unmatched: 4. The CDR3 runs to 13 residues. The CDR3 DNA is TGTGCCTGGAGCGGCGGACAGGGCAATGAGCAGTTCTTC. This encodes CAWSGGQGNEQFF. The full variable domain, completed using reference TRBV30 and TRBJ2-1, is SQTIHQWPATLVQPVGSPLSLECTVEGTSNPNLYWYRQAAGRGLQLLFYSVGIGQISSEVPQNLSASRPQDRQFILSSKKLLLSDSGFYLCAWSGGQGNEQFFGPGTRLTVL.

The rearrangement uses TRBV7-9 and TRBJ2-2; D uncertain. The germline CDR1 and CDR2 sequences are SEHNR and FQNEAQ (reference sequence). Deletions cut 1 base from V and 3 bases from J, with 9 bases between. CDR3 size: 15 residues. The CDR3 DNA reads TGTGCCAGCAGCTTAGACTCGCGGTACACCGGGGAGCTGTTTTTT. Its translation: CASSLDSRYTGELFF.

The J gene is TRBJ2-1, the V gene TRBV19; 8 bases are a match to TRBD1. The CDR3 contains 14 residues. The J segment lost 2 bases and the V segment lost 5 bases, leaving 2 bases of the junction unmatched. Looked up from germline, CDR1 is LNHDA and CDR2 is SQIVND (reference sequence). CDR3 sequence reads: CASSLGQAYNEQFF. The CDR3 region has the DNA TGTGCCAGTAGTCTGGGACAGGCCTACAATGAGCAGTTCTTC. The full variable domain, rest sourced from reference TRBV19 and TRBJ2-1, is DGGITQSPKYLFRKEGQNVTLSCEQNLNHDAMYWYRQDPGQGLRLIYYSQIVNDFQKGDIAEGYSVSREKKESFPLTVTSAQKNPTAFYLCASSLGQAYNEQFFGPGTRLTVL.

The chain carries TRBV4-1 and TRBJ1-4; D not certain. The CDR3 sequence is 16 residues long. V was clipped by 1 base and J by 0 bases, with 9 bases between them. Germline assignment: CDR1 MGHRA and CDR2 YSYEKL. CDR3 region: CASSQVPGATNEKLFF. Written as DNA, the CDR3 is TGCGCCAGCAGCCAAGTCCCGGGTGCAACTAATGAAAAACTGTTTTTT.

The V call is TRBV27, the J call TRBJ2-6, with TRBD1 matching over 9 bases. Trimming at V came to 6 bases and at J to 0 bases, leaving 18 bases not matched to a gene. CDR1 is MNHEY, CDR2 SMNVEV, per germline (reference sequence). The CDR3 is made up of 21 amino acids. In DNA, the CDR3 is TGTGCCAGCAGCCACAGGAAACCGACGGGACAGGGTCGCTCTGGGGCCAACGTCCTGACTTTC. Amino acid sequence: CASSHRKPTGQGRSGANVLTF.

V usage is TRBV14 and J usage is TRBJ1-2; D possibly corresponds to TRBD1 (6 bases). The V gene lost 4 bases and the J gene lost 4 bases, with 16 bases spanning the gap. Germline CDR1 is SGHDN and CDR2 is FVKESK. The CDR3 is made up of 15 amino acids. In DNA form, the CDR3 reads TGTGCCAGCAGCCCTAGGACAGTGAGGGGCTATGGCTACACCTTC. Translating gives CASSPRTVRGYGYTF.

The V gene is TRBV5-3, the J gene TRBJ2-7; D ambiguous. TRBV5-3 counts as an open reading frame of uncertain function. The CDR3 is 14 residues long. V gave up 0 bases and J gave up 3 bases, with 10 bases separating them. The CDR3 DNA is TGTGCCAGAAGCTTGGGGTATCGAGGCTACGAGCAGTACTTC. Its translation is CARSLGYRGYEQYF.

The V gene is TRBV11-3, the J gene TRBJ1-1; weak D call: TRBD1 (6 bases). Trimming shortened V by 0 bases and J by 0 bases, and 8 bases separated the two germline ends. This CDR3 contains 15 residues. Germline loops: CDR1 SGHNT, CDR2 YENEEA. The CDR3 loop is CASSLEGGMNTEAFF. CDR3 in DNA: TGTGCCAGCAGCTTAGAAGGGGGAATGAACACTGAAGCTTTCTTT.

The V call is TRBV27, the J call TRBJ1-6, with a weak D call TRBD1 (5 bases). CDR1 is MNHEY, CDR2 SMNVEV, per germline (reference sequence). V lost 6 bases and J 5 bases, leaving 17 bases between the germline ends. The CDR3 length is 16 residues. CDR3: CASSRGYGGNNSPLHF. CDR3 nucleotides: TGTGCCAGCAGCCGTGGTTACGGGGGGAATAATTCACCCCTCCACTTT.

The chain carries TRBV11-2 and TRBJ2-5; weak D call: TRBD2 (5 bases). This CDR3 is 15 amino acids long. Germline CDR1 reads SGHAT; CDR2 reads FQNNGV. V was trimmed by 6 bases and J by 5 bases, leaving 19 bases between them. The chain's CDR3 is CASSWSEARRETQYF. The CDR3 DNA reads TGTGCCAGCAGTTGGTCAGAGGCCCGGAGGGAGACCCAGTACTTC.

J is TRBJ1-5 and V is TRBV6-5; 7 bases match TRBD1. Germline V gene sequence: CDR1 MNHEY, CDR2 SVGAGI. J gave up 4 bases and V 7 bases, and 4 bases lay outside the gene matches. This CDR3 is 13 amino acids long. Written as DNA, the CDR3 is TGTGCCAGCAAGGGACAGTTAAATCAGCCCCAGCATTTT. Its translation is CASKGQLNQPQHF.

This clone came up a few times. The rearrangement uses TRBV18 and TRBJ1-5; D call uncertain. Germline CDR1 KGHSH, CDR2 LQKENI. The CDR3 contains 16 residues. Between the trimmed V and J ends, which lost 0 bases and 0 bases, there was a span of 9 bases. CDR3 DNA sequence: TGTGCCAGCTCACCACCTTCAGCGGCTAGCAATCAGCCCCAGCATTTT. Its translation: CASSPPSAASNQPQHF.